This T cell receptor (beta chain) derives from a study of blood T cell repertoires in COVID-19. About the research overall: Sources were T cells, B-cell-depleted T cells, or PBMCs; the material itself was cDNA or gDNA.

Trimming took 8 bases from V and 6 from J; bases not matched to a gene: 5. Germline CDR1 LNHDA, CDR2 SQIVND (reference sequence). The CDR3 contains 13 residues. The protocol was immunoSEQ multiplex PCR, while the TCRdb copy is restricted to in-frame clones and leaves out a portion. The sample includes some 78,000 clones, 90% of them seen just once. The chain has TRBV19 and TRBJ2-1; TRBD1 matches 9 bases. Specimen: peripheral blood. This receptor was identified in a woman in her fifties or sixties in a cohort sampled during active COVID-19. For the CDR3, the DNA is TGTGCCAGTGCCGGGACAGGGCTCAATGAGCAGTTCTTC. Its protein product is CASAGTGLNEQFF. Combining the CDR3 with reference TRBV19 and TRBJ2-1 gives the whole variable domain DGGITQSPKYLFRKEGQNVTLSCEQNLNHDAMYWYRQDPGQGLRLIYYSQIVNDFQKGDIAEGYSVSREKKESFPLTVTSAQKNPTAFYLCASAGTGLNEQFFGPGTRLTVL.